The 15 T cell receptor beta chains below were found in one sample sequenced in a study of blood T cell repertoires in COVID-19. Measured with immunoSEQ multiplex PCR; TCRdb has only the in-frame clones, and not every one. The table has around 300,000 clones, roughly 90% seen once; the top ten hold roughly 4.1%. Sequencing input: peripheral blood. These receptors were collected from a woman in her 50s with active or convalescent COVID-19.

This clone was detected only once. The chain links TRBV10-3 to TRBJ1-4; perhaps TRBD1 as D (5 bases). CDR1 ENHRY and CDR2 SYGVKD come from the germline V gene. The length of the CDR3 is 14 residues. Trimming took off 6 bases at V and 7 bases at J, with 15 bases between the two ends. The CDR3 DNA reads TGTGCCATCAGGGCAGGGTCGGAGAGTGAAAAACTGTTTTTT. It specifies CAIRAGSESEKLFF.

This clone was seen once. The rearrangement links TRBV4-1 to TRBJ1-6; no reliable D call. Trimming removed 1 base from V and 5 bases from J, with 12 bases in between. CDR1 and CDR2 (germline): MGHRA, YSYEKL. The CDR3 length is 16 residues. DNA for the CDR3: TGCGCCAGCAGCCAAGGGAGGGCAGGTGATAATTCACCCCTCCACTTT. It encodes CASSQGRAGDNSPLHF.

CDR3 sequence: CASSARPQRTDELFF. The CDR3 nucleotides read TGTGCCAGTAGTGCCAGACCGCAAAGGACAGACGAACTGTTTTTT. The chain employs TRBV19 and TRBJ1-4, with D possibly being TRBD1 (6 bases). The CDR3 contains 15 residues. V gave up 5 bases and J gave up 12 bases, with 22 bases separating them. Germline V gene data show CDR1 as LNHDA and CDR2 as SQIVND (reference sequence). Full variable domain (rest looked up from reference TRBV19 and TRBJ1-4): DGGITQSPKYLFRKEGQNVTLSCEQNLNHDAMYWYRQDPGQGLRLIYYSQIVNDFQKGDIAEGYSVSREKKESFPLTVTSAQKNPTAFYLCASSARPQRTDELFFGSGTQLSVL.

The chain employs TRBV4-3 and TRBJ2-2; D is uncertain. The CDR3 runs 17 residues. The V and J ends lost 0 bases and 2 bases respectively, with 13 bases between them. Germline values: CDR1 LGHNA, CDR2 YSLEER. The CDR3 nucleotides read TGCGCCAGCAGCCAAGATCGAGGTGCTTCCAACACCGGGGAGCTGTTTTTT. Translation: CASSQDRGASNTGELFF.

The chain recombines TRBV6-1 with TRBJ1-3; D is possibly TRBD1 (6 bases). Germline-derived CDR1 and CDR2 are MNHNS and SASEGT. Trimming took off 4 bases at V and 2 bases at J, with 15 bases between the two ends. The CDR3 contains 16 residues. CDR3 in amino acids: CASSALRDTTGNTIYF. CDR3 sequence (DNA): TGTGCCAGCAGTGCACTACGGGACACAACTGGAAACACCATATATTTT.

This clone was found a few times. The same CDR3 arises from other DNA sequences in this sample as well. The chain is built from TRBV9 and TRBJ1-3, with D possibly matching TRBD1 (5 bases). Trimming pared 2 bases from V and 2 bases from J, leaving 8 bases between. CDR3 length: 14 amino acids. Germline-derived CDR1 and CDR2 are SGDLS and YYNGEE. The CDR3 reads CASSVGGTGNTIYF. In DNA form, the CDR3 reads TGTGCCAGCAGCGTTGGGGGGACTGGAAACACCATATATTTT.

This sequence joins TRBV18 and TRBJ2-3, with 8 bases matching TRBD1. Germline-derived CDR1 and CDR2 are KGHSH and LQKENI. CDR3 size: 16 residues. After removal of 5 bases from V and 4 bases from J, the junction contained 11 bases not matched to a gene. The CDR3 spells CASSKPTGGFADTQYF. The DNA of the CDR3 is TGTGCCAGCTCAAAACCTACAGGGGGTTTCGCAGATACGCAGTATTTT.

This chain connects TRBV7-2 to TRBJ2-2, with 11 bases fitting TRBD2. The junction had 3 bases not matched to a gene; V was cut back by 2 bases and J by 1 base. This CDR3 spans 17 amino acids. CDR1 is SGHTA and CDR2 is FQGNSA in the germline V gene. The CDR3 DNA reads as TGTGCCAGCAGCTTACTGGGGACTAGCGGGAACACCGGGGAGCTGTTTTTT. Translated: CASSLLGTSGNTGELFF.

The chain combines TRBV9 with TRBJ1-1; no definite D call. CDR1 and CDR2 from the germline V gene are SGDLS and YYNGEE. The CDR3 sequence is 13 residues long. With 0 bases removed from V and 11 bases from J, the gap between germline ends came to 14 bases. For the CDR3, the DNA is TGTGCCAGCAGCGTAGCTGGTCTATCGGGGGCTTTCTTT. It is translated as CASSVAGLSGAFF. Combining the CDR3 with reference TRBV9 and TRBJ1-1 gives the whole variable domain DSGVTQTPKHLITATGQRVTLRCSPRSGDLSVYWYQQSLDQGLQFLIQYYNGEERAKGNILERFSAQQFPDLHSELNLSSLELGDSALYFCASSVAGLSGAFFGQGTRLTVV.

This chain connects TRBV27 to TRBJ2-7, with 9 bases matching TRBD2. The germline V gene encodes CDR1 MNHEY and CDR2 SMNVEV (reference sequence). After removal of 3 bases from V and 5 bases from J, the junction contained 11 bases not matched to a gene. There are 16 residues in the CDR3. The CDR3, as DNA: TGTGCCAGCAGTTTGATTCCGCCTAGCGGGAAGGACGAGCAGTACTTC. Protein sequence: CASSLIPPSGKDEQYF.

This sequence joins TRBV28 and TRBJ2-1; a possible D gene is TRBD2 (6 bases). Trimming left V 6 bases short and J 11 bases short, with 11 bases between. Germline CDR1 reads MDHEN; CDR2 reads SYDVKM. This CDR3 contains 11 residues. In DNA, the CDR3 is TGTGCCAGCAGAAGGACTAACAAGCAGTTCTTC. The encoded protein is CASRRTNKQFF. Drawing the rest from reference TRBV28 and TRBJ2-1, the complete variable domain is DVKVTQSSRYLVKRTGEKVFLECVQDMDHENMFWYRQDPGLGLRLIYFSYDVKMKEKGDIPEGYSVSREKKERFSLILESASTNQTSMYLCASRRTNKQFFGPGTRLTVL.

V usage is TRBV5-1 and J usage is TRBJ2-7; D gene uncertain. The length of the CDR3 is 13 residues. The germline gives CDR1 SGHRS, CDR2 YFSETQ. The V and J ends lost 5 bases and 2 bases respectively, with 11 bases between them. The CDR3 region has the DNA TGCGCCAGCAGGATTGTCGGAGCCTACGAGCAGTACTTC. Its translation is CASRIVGAYEQYF. The full variable domain, completed using reference TRBV5-1 and TRBJ2-7, is KAGVTQTPRYLIKTRGQQVTLSCSPISGHRSVSWYQQTPGQGLQFLFEYFSETQRNKGNFPGRFSGRQFSNSRSEMNVSTLELGDSALYLCASRIVGAYEQYFGPGTRLTVT.

Notes on this clone: The same CDR3 is also encoded by other DNA sequences in this sample. The V call is TRBV18, the J call TRBJ1-1; no definite D call. This CDR3 region has 13 residues. Trimming took off 3 bases at V and 3 bases at J, with 8 bases between the two ends. Germline CDR1 KGHSH, CDR2 LQKENI. The chain's CDR3 is CASSPSRDTEAFF. The CDR3 DNA reads TGTGCCAGCTCACCCTCCCGCGACACTGAAGCTTTCTTT.

This clone was seen a single time. The chain recombines TRBV9 with TRBJ1-2; 9 bases are shared with TRBD1. The CDR3 is 15 amino acids. The germline CDR1 and CDR2 sequences are SGDLS and YYNGEE. V lost 4 bases, J lost 4 bases, and 8 bases stayed unmatched. The CDR3 is CASSPGQGNFYGYTF. DNA of the CDR3: TGTGCCAGCAGCCCGGGACAGGGTAACTTCTATGGCTACACCTTC.

The rearrangement joins TRBV27 to TRBJ1-3; 10 nucleotides match TRBD1. This CDR3 contains 17 residues. V shed 4 bases, J shed 2 bases, and the junction held 8 bases outside the gene matches. Germline-derived CDR1 and CDR2 are MNHEY and SMNVEV (reference sequence). The CDR3: CASSSAGTGDTGNTIYF. In nucleotides, the CDR3 is TGTGCCAGCAGTTCGGCCGGGACAGGGGATACTGGAAACACCATATATTTT.